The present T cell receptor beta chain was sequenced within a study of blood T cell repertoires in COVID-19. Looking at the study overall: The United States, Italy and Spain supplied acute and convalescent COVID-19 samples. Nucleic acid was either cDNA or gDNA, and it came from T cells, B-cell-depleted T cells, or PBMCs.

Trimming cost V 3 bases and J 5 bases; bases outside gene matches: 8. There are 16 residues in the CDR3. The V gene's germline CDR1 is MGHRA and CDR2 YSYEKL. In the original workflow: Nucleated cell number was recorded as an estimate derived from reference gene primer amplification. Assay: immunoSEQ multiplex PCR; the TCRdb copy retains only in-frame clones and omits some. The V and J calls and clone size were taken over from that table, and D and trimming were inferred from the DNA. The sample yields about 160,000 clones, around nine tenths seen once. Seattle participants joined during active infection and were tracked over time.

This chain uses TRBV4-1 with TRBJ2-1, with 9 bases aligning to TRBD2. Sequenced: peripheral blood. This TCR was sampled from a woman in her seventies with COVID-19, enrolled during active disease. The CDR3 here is CASSHVSGGRNNEQFF. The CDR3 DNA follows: TGCGCCAGCAGCCATGTCAGCGGGGGGCGAAACAATGAGCAGTTCTTC.